Here is one TCR beta chain with its context. What it recognizes is unknown. The sample originates from a study of shared clonotypes between healthy human individuals. Study summary: Per donor, CD8 memory used one plate, CD8 naive used two, CD4 memory used three and CD4 naive used three.

Negatively enriched CD4+ T cells were divided by CD45RA into naive and memory. CDR3 length: 14 residues. V was shortened by 4 bases and J by 9 bases, with 13 bases between the two germline ends. The germline V gene has CDR1 LNHDA and CDR2 SQIVND (reference sequence). Study-level results: About 5% of naive CD4 clonotypes were shared across four donors. The generation probabilities recorded for non-shared clonotypes fell below those of clonotypes shared by all four donors.

The table came from immunoSEQ multiplex PCR; TCRdb's copy has only in-frame clones and leaves some out. The sample consists of some 550,000 clones, about 96% of them appearing once. This rearrangement joins TRBV19 to TRBJ1-6; no clear D. Sequencing input: naive CD4+ T cells sorted from blood. This sample's subset: CD45RA+ positively selected. The TCR comes from a woman in her twenties or thirties in good health. The chain's CDR3 is CASSTGPRGSPLHF. The CDR3 region has the DNA TGTGCCAGTAGTACGGGTCCAAGAGGTTCACCCCTCCACTTT.